A selection of T cell receptor beta chains follows, all from one sample in a study of cytomegalovirus exposure and HLA in healthy donors. The protocol was immunoSEQ multiplex PCR, while the TCRdb copy is restricted to in-frame clones and leaves out a portion. The table has some 110,000 clones, approximately 69% seen once. The sequenced material came from PBMCs. The receptors shown here come from a man aged 25 to 40 in good health and CMV-seronegative. CDR3s leave out the opening cysteine and the closing phenylalanine or tryptophan. Fields, in order: J gene, V gene, CDR3 protein.

>TRBJ2-1|TRBV14
ASSQDLNEQF
>TRBJ1-3|TRBV9
ASSVEAGFSGNTIY
>TRBJ1-5|TRBV30
AWSAGGNQPQH
>TRBJ2-5|TRBV16
ASSPLKEETQY
>TRBJ1-2|TRBV28
ASSTGSVGYT
>TRBJ2-7|TRBV6-5
ASSGGTGFPYEQY
>TRBJ2-7|TRBV28
ASSLTYRGYEQY
>TRBJ2-3|TRBV7-6
ASSELVTGLSRTDTQY
>TRBJ1-1|TRBV5-1
ASSPKPRWTANTEAF
>TRBJ1-4|TRBV19
ASSAIRDRENEKLF
>TRBJ2-7|TRBV11-2
ASSPRISGRDGEQY
>TRBJ2-7|TRBV5-1
ASSAVTGINEQY
>TRBJ2-7|TRBV18
ASSRGLAGSREQY
>TRBJ1-3|TRBV6-6
ASSLFYGNTIY
>TRBJ2-1|TRBV5-6
ASSLLAGAREQF
>TRBJ1-1|TRBV4-2
ASSQLDRVTEAF
>TRBJ1-4|TRBV19
ASSPFTGVEGTNEKLF
>TRBJ1-4|TRBV11-2
ASSFRAGGNEKLF
>TRBJ2-1|TRBV4-2
ASSPRGQGVTYNEQF
>TRBJ2-1|TRBV18
ASSPGTSGSIYNEQF
>TRBJ2-5|TRBV20-1
SARVRETQY
>TRBJ2-5|TRBV7-2
ASSLEAGGPWQY
>TRBJ2-5|TRBV27
ASSLSGAGFPQETQY
>TRBJ2-3|TRBV7-9
ASSSPAGGLGDTQY
>TRBJ1-2|TRBV9
ASSVAIGTGAYGYT
>TRBJ1-1|TRBV11-2
ASSLDHYRDAF
>TRBJ2-7|TRBV7-3
SSSFVGRGTYEQY
>TRBJ1-1|TRBV7-9
ASSFYADTEAF
>TRBJ2-1|TRBV6-6
ASRTLAGGYNEQF
>TRBJ1-2|TRBV28
ASSVADKSNYGYT
>TRBJ1-3|TRBV7-9
ASGKGGGRGNTIY
>TRBJ2-7|TRBV27
ASSSEYFSYEQY
>TRBJ1-2|TRBV19
ASSLGQKVYGYT
>TRBJ1-1|TRBV5-1
ASSLGPAGEGAEAF
>TRBJ2-2|TRBV13
ASSRGLAGGLTGELF
>TRBJ2-7|TRBV5-1
ASSLTGPSYEQY
>TRBJ2-5|TRBV6-5
ASSYNRGQETQY
>TRBJ2-7|TRBV4-2
ASSQNQRDREQY
>TRBJ1-6|TRBV27
AITGYNSPLH
>TRBJ2-3|TRBV28
ASSFLRLGDTQY
>TRBJ2-2|TRBV6-5
ASSWPSGSNTGELF
>TRBJ2-5|TRBV9
ASSRGDGGQETQY
>TRBJ1-1|TRBV19
ASSTTRERPEAF
>TRBJ2-7|TRBV6-1
ASSVLGQGASYEQY
>TRBJ1-5|TRBV18
ASRDRGGNQPQH
>TRBJ1-5|TRBV6-1
ASSEPTGTGGASKPQH
>TRBJ1-6|TRBV7-9
ASSAGLGNSPLH
>TRBJ2-1|TRBV10-3
AISHSPGLAGYNEQF
>TRBJ1-5|TRBV7-2
ASSSGGRVNQPQH
>TRBJ1-1|TRBV11-1
ASSNNWDRKNTEAF
>TRBJ1-2|TRBV11-2
ASSFGAGGYT
>TRBJ1-1|TRBV18
ASSHDRGHTEAF
>TRBJ1-2|TRBV6-5
ASSSTGYEDGYT
>TRBJ1-2|TRBV9
ASSVVPGGDYGYT
>TRBJ2-1|TRBV5-6
ASSSIRDPDNEQF
>TRBJ1-6|TRBV28
ASSRTPSPLH